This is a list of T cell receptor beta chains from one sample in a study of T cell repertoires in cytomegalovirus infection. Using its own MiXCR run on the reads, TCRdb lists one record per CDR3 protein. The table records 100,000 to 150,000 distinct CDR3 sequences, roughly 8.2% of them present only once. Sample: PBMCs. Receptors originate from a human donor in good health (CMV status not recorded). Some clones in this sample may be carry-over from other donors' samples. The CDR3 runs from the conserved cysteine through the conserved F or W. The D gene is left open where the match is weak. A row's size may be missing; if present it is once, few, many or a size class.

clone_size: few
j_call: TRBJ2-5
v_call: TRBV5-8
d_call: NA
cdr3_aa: CASSLYPGRETQYF
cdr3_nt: TGTGCCAGCAGCTTGTACCCAGGGCGGGAGACCCAGTACTTC

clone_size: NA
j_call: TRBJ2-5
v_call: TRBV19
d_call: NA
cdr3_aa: CASNPQAWGQDTQYF
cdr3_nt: TGTGCCAGTAACCCACAGGCGTGGGGCCAAGATACCCAGTACTTC

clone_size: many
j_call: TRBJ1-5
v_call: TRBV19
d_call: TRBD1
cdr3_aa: CASIQDRGGNQPQHF
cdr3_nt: TGTGCCAGTATACAGGACAGGGGCGGCAATCAGCCCCAGCATTTT

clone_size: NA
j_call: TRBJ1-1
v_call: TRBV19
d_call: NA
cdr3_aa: CASSFGGTAFF
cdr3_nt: TGTGCCAGTAGTTTCGGGGGGACAGCTTTCTTT

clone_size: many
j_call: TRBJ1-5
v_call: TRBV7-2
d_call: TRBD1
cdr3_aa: CASSYGTGDQPQHF
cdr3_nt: TGTGCCAGCAGCTACGGGACAGGGGACCAGCCCCAGCATTTT

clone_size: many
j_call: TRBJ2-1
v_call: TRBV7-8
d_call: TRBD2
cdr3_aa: CASSPGRGTSGNEQFF
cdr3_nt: TGTGCCAGCAGCCCCGGCAGAGGGACTAGCGGCAATGAGCAGTTCTTC

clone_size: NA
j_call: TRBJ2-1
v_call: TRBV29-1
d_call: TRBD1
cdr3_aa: CSARGTGGVYEQFF
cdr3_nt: TGCAGCGCCCGGGGGACAGGGGGCGTCTATGAGCAGTTCTTC

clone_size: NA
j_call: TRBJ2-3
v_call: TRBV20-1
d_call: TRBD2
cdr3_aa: CSASTFLAGRTDTQYF
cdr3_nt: TGCAGTGCTTCCACCTTCCTAGCGGGGCGCACAGATACGCAGTATTTT

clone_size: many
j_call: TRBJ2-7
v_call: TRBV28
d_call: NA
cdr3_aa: CASSLIQPYEQYF
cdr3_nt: TGTGCCAGCAGTTTGATACAGCCCTACGAGCAGTACTTC

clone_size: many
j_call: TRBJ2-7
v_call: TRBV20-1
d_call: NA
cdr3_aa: CSARAVSPNPASEQYF
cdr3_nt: TGCAGTGCTAGAGCAGTTAGCCCTAATCCCGCAAGCGAGCAGTACTTC

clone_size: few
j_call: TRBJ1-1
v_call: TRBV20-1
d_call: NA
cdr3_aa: CSARGGVGDTEAFF
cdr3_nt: TGCAGTGCTCGCGGGGGGGTGGGGGACACTGAAGCTTTCTTT

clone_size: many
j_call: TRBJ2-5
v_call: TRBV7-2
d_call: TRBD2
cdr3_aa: CASSLASSGGAGEETQYF
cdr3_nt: TGTGCCAGCAGCTTAGCATCAAGCGGGGGGGCCGGGGAAGAGACCCAGTACTTC

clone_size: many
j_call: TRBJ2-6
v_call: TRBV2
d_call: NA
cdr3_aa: CASSEALSAVSSGANVLTF
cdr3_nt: TGTGCCAGCAGTGAAGCTCTATCGGCGGTTAGCTCTGGGGCCAACGTCCTGACTTTC

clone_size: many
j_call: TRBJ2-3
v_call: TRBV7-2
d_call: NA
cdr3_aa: CASSLAWQGSATQYF
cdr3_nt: TGTGCCAGCAGCTTAGCGTGGCAGGGATCTGCTACGCAGTATTTT

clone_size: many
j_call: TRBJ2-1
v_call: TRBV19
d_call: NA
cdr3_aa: CASGGLIYNEQFF
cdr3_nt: TGTGCCAGCGGGGGGCTAATTTACAATGAGCAGTTCTTC

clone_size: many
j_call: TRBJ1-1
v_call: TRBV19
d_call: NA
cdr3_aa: CASSHLVLAEAFF
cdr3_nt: TGTGCCAGTAGTCATTTGGTATTGGCTGAAGCTTTCTTT

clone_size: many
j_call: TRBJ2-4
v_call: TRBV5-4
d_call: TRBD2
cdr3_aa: CASSPGVSSGGAGNIQYF
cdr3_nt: TGTGCCAGCAGCCCCGGCGTGTCTAGCGGGGGGGCAGGAAACATTCAGTACTTC

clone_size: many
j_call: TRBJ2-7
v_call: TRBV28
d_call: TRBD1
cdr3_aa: CASGVGDRDLGEQYF
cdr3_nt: TGTGCCTCCGGGGTAGGGGACAGGGACTTGGGGGAGCAGTACTTC

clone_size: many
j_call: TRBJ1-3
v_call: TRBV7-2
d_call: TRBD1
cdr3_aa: CASTLGQGATIYF
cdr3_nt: TGTGCCAGCACCCTAGGACAGGGGGCCACCATATATTTT

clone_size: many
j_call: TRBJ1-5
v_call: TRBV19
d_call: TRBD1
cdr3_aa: CASSIPGQGRERPQHF
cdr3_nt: TGTGCCAGTAGTATCCCCGGACAGGGAAGGGAAAGGCCCCAGCATTTT

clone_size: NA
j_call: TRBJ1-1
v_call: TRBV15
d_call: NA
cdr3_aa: CATSSLEGMSPEAFF
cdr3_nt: TGTGCCACCAGCTCCCTGGAGGGTATGTCGCCTGAAGCTTTCTTT

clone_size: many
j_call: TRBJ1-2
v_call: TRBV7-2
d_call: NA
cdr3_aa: CASSLGRADGYTF
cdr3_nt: TGTGCCAGCAGCTTAGGCAGGGCGGATGGCTACACCTTC

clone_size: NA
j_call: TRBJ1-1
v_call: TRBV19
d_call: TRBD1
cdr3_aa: CASITGGRFTEAFF
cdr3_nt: TGTGCCAGCATCACAGGGGGTAGGTTCACTGAAGCTTTCTTT

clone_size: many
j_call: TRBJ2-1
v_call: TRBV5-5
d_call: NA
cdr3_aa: CASSPGPLSYNEQFF
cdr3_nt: TGTGCCAGCAGCCCAGGACCTCTCTCCTACAATGAGCAGTTCTTC

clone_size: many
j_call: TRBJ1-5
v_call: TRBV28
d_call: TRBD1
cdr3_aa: CASSLMDRVSNQPQHF
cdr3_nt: TGTGCCAGCAGTTTAATGGACAGGGTAAGCAATCAGCCCCAGCATTTT

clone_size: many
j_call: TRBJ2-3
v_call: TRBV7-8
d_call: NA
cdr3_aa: CASSLALESGTQYF
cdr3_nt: TGTGCCAGCAGCTTAGCGCTTGAGAGCGGGACGCAGTATTTT

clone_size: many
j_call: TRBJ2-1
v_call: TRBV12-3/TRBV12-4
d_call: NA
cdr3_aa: CASSYSENNEQFF
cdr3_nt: TGTGCCAGCAGCTACTCGGAGAACAATGAGCAGTTCTTC

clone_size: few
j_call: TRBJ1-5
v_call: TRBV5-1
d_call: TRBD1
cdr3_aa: CASSWTGGSNQPQHF
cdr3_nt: TGCGCCAGCAGTTGGACAGGGGGAAGCAATCAGCCCCAGCATTTT

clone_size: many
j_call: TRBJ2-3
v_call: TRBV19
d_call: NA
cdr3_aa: CASTNTDTQYF
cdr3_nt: TGTGCCAGTACCAACACAGATACGCAGTATTTT

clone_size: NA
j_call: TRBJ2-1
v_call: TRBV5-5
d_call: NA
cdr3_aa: CASSLTGQDYNEQFF
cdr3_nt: TGTGCCAGCAGCTTGACAGGCCAAGATTACAATGAGCAGTTCTTC

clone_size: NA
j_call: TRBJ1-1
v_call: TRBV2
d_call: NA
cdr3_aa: CASSPLTGRNTEAFF
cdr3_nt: TGTGCCAGCAGTCCACTGACAGGCAGGAACACTGAAGCTTTCTTT

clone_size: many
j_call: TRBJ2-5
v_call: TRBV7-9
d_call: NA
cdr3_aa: CASSLLSVAEGETQYF
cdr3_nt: TGTGCCAGCAGCCTGCTTTCGGTAGCGGAGGGGGAGACCCAGTACTTC

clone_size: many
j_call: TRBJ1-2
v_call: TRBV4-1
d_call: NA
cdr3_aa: CASSLYRLQGSNYGYTF
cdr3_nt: TGCGCCAGCAGCCTCTACCGTTTGCAGGGGTCGAACTATGGCTACACCTTC

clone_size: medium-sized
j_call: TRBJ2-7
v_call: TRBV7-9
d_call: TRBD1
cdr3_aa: CASSYPWDSFYEQYF
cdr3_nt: TGTGCCAGCAGCTACCCTTGGGACAGCTTCTACGAGCAGTACTTC

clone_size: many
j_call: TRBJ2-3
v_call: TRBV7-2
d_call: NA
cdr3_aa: CASGSGGGTDTQYF
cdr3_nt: TGTGCCAGCGGCAGTGGGGGAGGCACAGATACGCAGTATTTT

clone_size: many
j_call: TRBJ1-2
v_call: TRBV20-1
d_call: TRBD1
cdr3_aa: CSARENRGLYGYTF
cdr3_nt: TGCAGTGCTAGAGAAAACAGGGGGCTTTATGGCTACACCTTC

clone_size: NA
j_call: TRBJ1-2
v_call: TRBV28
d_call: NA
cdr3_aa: CASSLQEGNYGYTF
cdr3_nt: TGTGCCAGCAGTTTGCAGGAAGGGAACTATGGCTACACCTTC

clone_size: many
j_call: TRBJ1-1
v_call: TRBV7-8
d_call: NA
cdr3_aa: CASSTHRDSEAFF
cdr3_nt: TGTGCCAGCAGCACCCACAGGGACTCGGAAGCTTTCTTT

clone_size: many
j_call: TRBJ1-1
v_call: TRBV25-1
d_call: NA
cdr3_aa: CASSANTEAFF
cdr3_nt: TGTGCCAGCAGTGCGAACACTGAAGCTTTCTTT

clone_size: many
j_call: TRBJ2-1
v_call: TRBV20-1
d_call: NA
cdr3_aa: CSARPTLFPYNEQFF
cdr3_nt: TGCAGTGCTAGGCCAACCTTATTTCCCTACAATGAGCAGTTCTTC

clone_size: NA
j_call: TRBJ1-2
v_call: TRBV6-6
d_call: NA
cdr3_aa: CASSPTGSGYGYTF
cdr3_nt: TGTGCCAGCAGTCCCACAGGGTCGGGGTATGGCTACACCTTC

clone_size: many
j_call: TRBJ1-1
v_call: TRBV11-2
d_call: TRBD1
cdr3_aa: CASSRDRTVAEAFF
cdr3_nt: TGTGCCAGCAGCCGGGACAGGACGGTCGCTGAAGCTTTCTTT

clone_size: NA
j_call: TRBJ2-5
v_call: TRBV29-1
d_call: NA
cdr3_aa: CSVDYPFSETQYF
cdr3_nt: TGCAGCGTTGACTACCCATTTTCGGAGACCCAGTACTTC

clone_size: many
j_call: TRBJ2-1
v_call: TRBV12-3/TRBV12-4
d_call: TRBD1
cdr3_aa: CASSRQGHEQFF
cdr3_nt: TGTGCCAGCAGTCGACAGGGCCATGAGCAGTTCTTC

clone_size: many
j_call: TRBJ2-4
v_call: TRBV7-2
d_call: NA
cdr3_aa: CASSPGEWAKNIQYF
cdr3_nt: TGTGCCAGCAGCCCCGGGGAGTGGGCCAAAAACATTCAGTACTTC

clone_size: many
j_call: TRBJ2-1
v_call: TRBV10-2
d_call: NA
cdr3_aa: CASRRGRSNEQFF
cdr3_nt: TGCGCCAGCCGACGGGGCCGGAGTAATGAGCAGTTCTTC

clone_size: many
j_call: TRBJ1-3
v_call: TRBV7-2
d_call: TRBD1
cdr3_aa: CASSPGGGQGALIRDTIYF
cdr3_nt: TGTGCCAGCAGCCCCGGGGGGGGACAGGGGGCGCTGATTAGAGACACCATATATTTT

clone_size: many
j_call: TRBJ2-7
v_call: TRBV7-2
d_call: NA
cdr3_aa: CASTPTGSYEQYF
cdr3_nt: TGTGCCAGCACCCCGACAGGCTCCTACGAGCAGTACTTC

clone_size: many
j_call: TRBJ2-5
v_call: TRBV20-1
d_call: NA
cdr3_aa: CSASSLFGGSYQETQYF
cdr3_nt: TGCAGTGCTAGTTCTCTCTTCGGCGGCTCGTACCAAGAGACCCAGTACTTC

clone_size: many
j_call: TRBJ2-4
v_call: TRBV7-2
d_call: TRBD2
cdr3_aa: CASSPTPGGGNIQYF
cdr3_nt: TGTGCCAGCAGCCCCACCCCCGGGGGGGGAAACATTCAGTACTTC

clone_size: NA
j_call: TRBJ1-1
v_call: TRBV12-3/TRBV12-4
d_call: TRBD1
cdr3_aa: CASTLTGLNTEAFF
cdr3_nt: TGTGCCAGCACCCTGACAGGGTTGAACACTGAAGCTTTCTTT

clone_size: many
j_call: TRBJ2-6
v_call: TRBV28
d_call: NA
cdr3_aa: CASVTAGANVLTF
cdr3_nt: TGTGCCAGCGTCACAGCTGGGGCCAACGTCCTGACTTTC